Listed below are T cell receptor beta chains from one sample, sequenced in a study of T cell responses to AZD1222 COVID-19 vaccine. Produced via immunoSEQ multiplex PCR; TCRdb's table is partial and in-frame only. The sample has about 140,000 clones, approximately 93% seen once. The source was peripheral blood, collected after recovery from COVID-19. The receptors stem from an adult who had recovered from COVID-19. Both conserved end residues are part of each CDR3. A D gene is named only where the DNA matches it firmly. Not every row has a clone size; where given, it reads once, few, many or a size class.

V gene	D gene	J gene	clone size	CDR3 length	CDR3 DNA	CDR3 protein
TRBV28	.	TRBJ2-3	.	12	TGTGCCAGCAGTTCAAACACAGATACGCAGTATTTT	CASSSNTDTQYF
TRBV28	TRBD1	TRBJ2-7	once	15	TGTGCCAGCAGCCCAGGGGGACAGGGGGTCTACGAGCAGTACTTC	CASSPGGQGVYEQYF
TRBV6-5	TRBD2	TRBJ2-7	.	14	TGTGCCAGCAGCCCAGCGGGGACCAACTACGAGCAGTACTTC	CASSPAGTNYEQYF
TRBV5-5	.	TRBJ2-7	.	12	TGTGCCAGCAGCGCGGGAATCTACGAGCAGTACTTC	CASSAGIYEQYF
TRBV27	.	TRBJ2-2	.	14	TGTGCCAGCAGTTCTATCGCGCATCCCGGGGAGCTGTTTTTT	CASSSIAHPGELFF
TRBV5-1	TRBD1	TRBJ2-5	.	14	TGCGCCAGCAGCTTGGGGACAGGGAAAGAGACCCAGTACTTC	CASSLGTGKETQYF
TRBV29-1	TRBD1	TRBJ1-3	.	17	TGCAGCGTTGCCGGGGACAGCTCTATATGGAGAGGAAACACCATATATTTT	CSVAGDSSIWRGNTIYF
TRBV6-5	.	TRBJ1-6	.	14	TGTGCCAGCACCTCAAAGGGGGACTATTCACCCCTCCACTTT	CASTSKGDYSPLHF
TRBV2	TRBD1	TRBJ2-3	.	15	TGTGCCAGCAGTGTGATGGGACAGAACACAGATACGCAGTATTTT	CASSVMGQNTDTQYF
TRBV10-1	.	TRBJ2-6	.	14	TGCGCCAGCAGTGCAGGGCGTGGGGCCAACGTCCTGACTTTC	CASSAGRGANVLTF
TRBV4-1	.	TRBJ1-1	.	13	TGCGCCAGCAGCCAAATACAGGGTTTATTGGCTTTCTTT	CASSQIQGLLAFF
TRBV18	.	TRBJ2-5	.	13	TGTGCCAGCTCACCAGTGAGGGCAGAGACCCAGTACTTC	CASSPVRAETQYF
TRBV14	.	TRBJ2-2	.	17	TGTGCCAGCAGTCAACGGCGAGGACTAAAGAACACCGGGGAGCTGTTTTTT	CASSQRRGLKNTGELFF
TRBV19	.	TRBJ2-1	.	15	TGTGCCAGTAGTCTCCGGAGGACTACCAGCAATGAGCAGTTCTTC	CASSLRRTTSNEQFF
TRBV6-5	.	TRBJ1-1	.	13	TGTGCCAGCAGTTACGAGTGGGGGAATGAAGCTTTCTTT	CASSYEWGNEAFF
TRBV7-8	.	TRBJ1-3	.	16	TGTGCCAGCAGCCGATACTGGAAGAGCTCTGGAAACACCATATATTTT	CASSRYWKSSGNTIYF
TRBV5-6	TRBD2	TRBJ2-2	.	16	TGTGCCAGCCTCAGGACTAGCGGAGCGAACACCGGGGAGCTGTTTTTT	CASLRTSGANTGELFF
TRBV7-2	TRBD2	TRBJ2-1	.	15	TGTGCCAGCAGCTTAGAAGCGGGAGGGGGGAATGAGCAGTTCTTC	CASSLEAGGGNEQFF
TRBV21-1	.	TRBJ2-3	.	14	TGTGCCAGCAGCAGGGGGGGGTGCACAGATACGCAGTATTTT	CASSRGGCTDTQYF